These 8 T cell receptor beta chains were sequenced from one sample in a study of blood T cell repertoires in COVID-19. Using immunoSEQ multiplex PCR, the repertoire was profiled, and TCRdb retains in-frame clones only, with some absent. The data show 60,000 to 85,000 clones, just under 80% seen once. Material for sequencing was peripheral blood. The origin of the receptors is an older woman with acute or convalescent COVID-19.

V usage is TRBV7-9 and J usage is TRBJ2-5; 7 bases fit TRBD2. V trimming: 6 bases; J trimming: 1 base; junction bases outside the gene matches: 5. The length of the CDR3 is 14 residues. Germline V CDR1 and CDR2: SEHNR, FQNEAQ (reference sequence). The CDR3 protein is CASRGGGTQETQYF. The CDR3 region has the DNA TGTGCCAGCAGGGGCGGGGGTACCCAAGAGACCCAGTACTTC.

This sequence joins TRBV4-3 and TRBJ2-7, with D possibly matching TRBD2 (5 bases). Germline CDR1 and CDR2: LGHNA and YSLEER. The CDR3 consists of 16 residues. Trimming removed 0 bases at V and 1 base at J, with 13 bases between. The CDR3 reads CASSQDRGEGSYEQYF. DNA of the CDR3: TGCGCCAGCAGCCAAGACCGGGGAGAAGGTTCCTACGAGCAGTACTTC.

V is TRBV15 and J is TRBJ2-3; possible D gene TRBD1, 6 bases. The germline V gene has CDR1 LNHNV and CDR2 YYDKDF (reference sequence). The V end was cut by 3 bases, the J end by 4 bases, with 17 bases between. This CDR3 has 16 amino acids. The CDR3 DNA reads as TGTGCCACCAGCAGGGCCAGGGGCGTCGGTGCAGATACGCAGTATTTT. This encodes CATSRARGVGADTQYF. The full variable domain, rest sourced from reference TRBV15 and TRBJ2-3, is DAMVIQNPRYQVTQFGKPVTLSCSQTLNHNVMYWYQQKSSQAPKLLFHYYDKDFNNEADTPDNFQSRRPNTSFCFLDIRSPGLGDTAMYLCATSRARGVGADTQYFGPGTRLTVL.

This sequence joins TRBV15 and TRBJ2-2; D is perhaps TRBD2 (6 bases). CDR3 length: 16 residues. Germline values: CDR1 LNHNV, CDR2 YYDKDF (reference sequence). Trimming shortened V by 1 base and J by 8 bases, and 17 bases separated the two germline ends. Written as DNA, the CDR3 is TGTGCCACCAGCAGAGCACGATCCAGCGGGTCAGGGGAGCTGTTTTTT. Protein sequence: CATSRARSSGSGELFF.

The DNA for the CDR3 is TGTGCCACCAGCAGATCAGGACAGGAGCACTATGGCTACACCTTC. As protein: CATSRSGQEHYGYTF. The V call is TRBV15, the J call TRBJ1-2; 7 positions match TRBD1. From germline, CDR1 is LNHNV and CDR2 YYDKDF (reference sequence). The CDR3 is 15 amino acids. The V gene end was trimmed by 2 bases and the J gene end by 3 bases; junction bases not matched to a gene: 6.

V usage is TRBV7-9 and J usage is TRBJ2-1; 10 nucleotides match TRBD2. The CDR3 covers 15 residues. The V gene end was trimmed by 7 bases and the J gene end by 8 bases; junction bases not matched to a gene: 11. In germline, CDR1 is SEHNR, CDR2 FQNEAQ (reference sequence). For the CDR3, the DNA is TGTGCCAGCACCGGACTAGCGGTTTTTGGCGATGAGCAGTTCTTC. This gives the protein CASTGLAVFGDEQFF.

This clone was seen more than once but under ten times. This sequence joins TRBV5-4 and TRBJ2-2; 7 nucleotides match TRBD1. CDR1 is SGHNT and CDR2 is YYREEE in the germline V gene (reference sequence). The CDR3 covers 14 residues. V trimming: 4 bases; J trimming: 4 bases; junction bases outside the gene matches: 4. CDR3 sequence reads: CASSDRESTGELFF. The CDR3 region has the DNA TGTGCCAGCAGCGACAGGGAGAGCACCGGGGAGCTGTTTTTT.

This chain connects TRBV7-2 to TRBJ1-1; no firm D call. The CDR3 is made up of 14 amino acids. With 5 bases removed from V and 5 bases from J, the gap between germline ends came to 15 bases. In germline, CDR1 is SGHTA, CDR2 FQGNSA. The CDR3, as DNA: TGTGCCAGCAGCCTTTACCGGGGTTCAACTGAAGCTTTCTTT. Its protein product is CASSLYRGSTEAFF. Combining the CDR3 with reference TRBV7-2 and TRBJ1-1 gives the whole variable domain GAGVSQSPSNKVTEKGKDVELRCDPISGHTALYWYRQSLGQGLEFLIYFQGNSAPDKSGLPSDRFSAERTGGSVSTLTIQRTQQEDSAVYLCASSLYRGSTEAFFGQGTRLTVV.